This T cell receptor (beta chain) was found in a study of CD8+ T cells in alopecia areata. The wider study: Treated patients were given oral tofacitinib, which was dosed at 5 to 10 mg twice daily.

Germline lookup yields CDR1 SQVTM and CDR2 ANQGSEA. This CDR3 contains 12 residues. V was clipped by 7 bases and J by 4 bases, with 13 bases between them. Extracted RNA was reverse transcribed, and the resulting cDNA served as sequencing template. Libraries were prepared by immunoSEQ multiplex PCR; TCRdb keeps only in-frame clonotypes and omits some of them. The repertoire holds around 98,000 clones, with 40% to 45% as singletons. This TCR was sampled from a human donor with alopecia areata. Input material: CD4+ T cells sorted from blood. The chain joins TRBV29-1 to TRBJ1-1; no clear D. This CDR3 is CSAGPQSTEAFF. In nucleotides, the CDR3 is TGCAGCGCCGGACCCCAGAGCACTGAAGCTTTCTTT. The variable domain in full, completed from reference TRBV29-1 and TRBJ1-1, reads SAVISQKPSRDICQRGTSLTIQCQVDSQVTMMFWYRQQPGQSLTLIATANQGSEATYESGFVIDKFPISRPNLTFSTLTVSNMSPEDSSIYLCSAGPQSTEAFFGQGTRLTVV.